Presented here are 28 T cell receptor beta chains from one specimen sequenced in a study of identifying expanded T cells in peripheral blood. Sequencing used immunoSEQ multiplex PCR; TCRdb keeps in-frame clones, though not all of them. The profile covers some 100,000 clones, with approximately 88% appearing a single time and 5% to 6.5% taken by the ten largest. Sequencing was performed on blood. The source is a person aged 18-70 years in good health.

The V call is TRBV19, the J call TRBJ1-2; TRBD1 is a possible D gene (5 bases). The CDR3 sequence is 13 residues long. Germline V gene lookup returns CDR1 LNHDA and CDR2 SQIVND (reference sequence). Between the trimmed V and J ends, which lost 8 bases and 3 bases, there was a span of 13 bases. CDR3 sequence reads: CASGALEDYGYTF. The DNA of the CDR3 is TGTGCCAGTGGGGCCTTAGAGGACTATGGCTACACCTTC.

This clone was seen a single time. The CDR3 DNA reads as TGTGCCAGCAGCTTACAGATTGGGCAGGGAGAAGCTTTCTTT. It translates to CASSLQIGQGEAFF. The chain joins TRBV7-9 to TRBJ1-1; D is perhaps TRBD1 (5 bases). This CDR3 contains 14 residues. V was cut by 2 bases and J by 8 bases, with 15 bases left in between. Germline CDR1 and CDR2: SEHNR and FQNEAQ (reference sequence).

This clone appeared a single time. The V gene is TRBV12-5, the J gene TRBJ1-2; D perhaps matches TRBD1 (6 bases). Germline CDR1 is LGHNT and CDR2 is FRNRAP. The CDR3 contains 12 residues. V dropped 2 bases and J dropped 6 bases, with 7 bases sitting between them. The CDR3 DNA reads TGTGCTAGTGGTTTGAACAGGGATGGCTACACCTTC. This sequence encodes CASGLNRDGYTF. The whole variable domain, filled in from reference TRBV12-5 and TRBJ1-2, reads DARVTQTPRHKVTEMGQEVTMRCQPILGHNTVFWYRQTMMQGLELLAYFRNRAPLDDSGMPKDRFSAEMPDATLATLKIQPSEPRDSAVYFCASGLNRDGYTFGSGTRLTVV.

This clone was found once. The chain links TRBV4-2 to TRBJ2-2; D uncertain. The CDR3 totals 17 residues. CDR1 is LGHNA, CDR2 YNFKEQ, per germline. Between the trimmed V and J ends, which lost 0 bases and 5 bases, there was a span of 16 bases. CDR3 in amino acids: CASSQELSGGPTGELFF. CDR3 DNA: TGTGCCAGCAGCCAAGAACTATCTGGCGGCCCGACCGGGGAGCTGTTTTTT.

The V gene is TRBV29-1, the J gene TRBJ2-1; TRBD2 matches 11 bases. The CDR3 runs to 14 residues. Germline V CDR1 and CDR2: SQVTM, ANQGSEA. Trimming cost V 2 bases and J 9 bases; bases outside gene matches: 6. The CDR3 reads CSVELRLAGGEQFF. The CDR3, as DNA: TGCAGCGTTGAATTGAGGCTAGCGGGGGGTGAGCAGTTCTTC.

This chain connects TRBV7-8 to TRBJ2-7, with 9 bases aligning to TRBD1. J gave up 5 bases and V 5 bases, and 13 bases lay outside the gene matches. Germline lookup yields CDR1 SGHVS and CDR2 FQNEAQ. This CDR3 has 16 residues. CDR3 DNA: TGTGCCAGCAGCCGTCTGGGGGGGACAGGGTCCGACGAGCAGTACTTC. Translation: CASSRLGGTGSDEQYF.

This chain connects TRBV5-1 to TRBJ2-7; D remains unclear. Deletions cut 0 bases from V and 3 bases from J, with 16 bases between. The CDR3 covers 16 residues. The germline V gene has CDR1 SGHRS and CDR2 YFSETQ. In nucleotides, the CDR3 is TGCGCCAGCAGCTTGGCCGAGGTTTCACATATCTACGAGCAGTACTTC. This gives the protein CASSLAEVSHIYEQYF. The whole variable domain, remainder taken from reference TRBV5-1 and TRBJ2-7, is KAGVTQTPRYLIKTRGQQVTLSCSPISGHRSVSWYQQTPGQGLQFLFEYFSETQRNKGNFPGRFSGRQFSNSRSEMNVSTLELGDSALYLCASSLAEVSHIYEQYFGPGTRLTVT.

This chain uses TRBV18 with TRBJ1-5; TRBD1 might be the D (6 bases). Germline lookup yields CDR1 KGHSH and CDR2 LQKENI. The CDR3 length is 15 residues. V dropped 3 bases and J dropped 0 bases, with 9 bases sitting between them. The CDR3 loop is CASSPSRGSNQPQHF. The DNA of the CDR3 is TGTGCCAGCTCACCGTCCAGGGGTAGCAATCAGCCCCAGCATTTT.

The rearrangement links TRBV4-3 to TRBJ2-1, with D possibly matching TRBD2 (5 bases). Trimming pared 0 bases from V and 2 bases from J, leaving 8 bases between. Per the germline V gene, CDR1 is LGHNA and CDR2 is YSLEER. This CDR3 has 15 residues. The CDR3 reads CASSQDTGTYNEQFF. As DNA, the CDR3 is TGCGCCAGCAGCCAAGATACGGGGACCTACAATGAGCAGTTCTTC.

V is TRBV9 and J is TRBJ2-1; maybe TRBD2 (7 bases). This CDR3 region has 16 residues. V was clipped by 4 bases and J by 2 bases, with 16 bases between them. Germline loops: CDR1 SGDLS, CDR2 YYNGEE. CDR3 nucleotide sequence: TGTGCCAGCAGCTCCCCTAGGGGGGGGCCCTACAATGAGCAGTTCTTC. Residues: CASSSPRGGPYNEQFF.

V and J are TRBV7-6 and TRBJ1-6; D is undetermined. Germline assignment: CDR1 SGHVS and CDR2 FNYEAQ. This CDR3 is 14 amino acids long. With 4 bases removed from V and 7 bases from J, the gap between germline ends came to 11 bases. CDR3 DNA: TGTGCCAGCAGCTCCGGCGGTCTCAATTCACCCCTCCACTTT. Its translation: CASSSGGLNSPLHF.

V usage is TRBV6-1 and J usage is TRBJ1-3; D remains ambiguous. The CDR3 has 11 residues. Trimming removed 3 bases at V and 8 bases at J, with 5 bases between. Germline CDR1 is MNHNS and CDR2 is SASEGT. CDR3 bases: TGTGCCAGCAGTGATATTTACACCATATATTTT. Translated, it gives CASSDIYTIYF.

This clone was recorded only once. This chain links TRBV23-1 with TRBJ1-2, with D possibly TRBD1 on 6 matching bases. TRBV23-1 is an ORF, and what it does is uncertain. CDR3 size: 20 residues. V gave up 0 bases and J gave up 2 bases, with 25 bases separating them. The DNA of the CDR3 is TGCGCCAGCAGTCAATCGGCTCTGGCTCCGGGGGCCAAACAAAACTATGGCTACACCTTC. It is translated as CASSQSALAPGAKQNYGYTF.

The chain combines TRBV19 with TRBJ1-1; D possibly corresponds to TRBD1 (5 bases). This CDR3 region has 15 residues. V gave up 3 bases and J gave up 3 bases, with 14 bases separating them. In germline, CDR1 is LNHDA, CDR2 SQIVND (reference sequence). The CDR3 loop reads CASSMVGGLDTEAFF. In DNA, the CDR3 is TGTGCCAGTAGTATGGTCGGGGGATTGGACACTGAAGCTTTCTTT.

The V and J genes are TRBV4-3 and TRBJ1-5, with TRBD1 as a possible D gene (5 bases). The V end was cut by 0 bases, the J end by 6 bases, with 9 bases between. There are 14 residues in the CDR3. Germline CDR1 and CDR2: LGHNA and YSLEER. The CDR3: CASSQDRGSQPQHF. As DNA, the CDR3 is TGCGCCAGCAGCCAAGATCGGGGGAGTCAGCCCCAGCATTTT.

In nucleotides, the CDR3 is TGCGCCAGCAGCGGCAGGGGGGTCGGCACAGATACGCAGTATTTT. Residues: CASSGRGVGTDTQYF. V is TRBV5-1 and J is TRBJ2-3, with D possibly matching TRBD1 (7 bases). CDR3 length: 15 amino acids. Germline V gene sequence: CDR1 SGHRS, CDR2 YFSETQ. V was pared by 4 bases and J by 1 base, with 13 bases between.

The chain uses TRBV6-5 and TRBJ1-4; tentative D call: TRBD1 (5 bases). There are 14 residues in the CDR3. The V gene's germline CDR1 is MNHEY and CDR2 SVGAGI. Trimming removed 4 bases from V and 6 bases from J, with 12 bases in between. DNA of the CDR3: TGTGCCAGCAGTTCCCGGGACGGATATGAAAAACTGTTTTTT. It is translated as CASSSRDGYEKLFF.

This clone has a single count. The chain is built from TRBV19 and TRBJ1-2; weak D call: TRBD1 (6 bases). This CDR3 contains 14 residues. V was shortened by 4 bases and J by 7 bases, with 16 bases between the two germline ends. CDR1 is LNHDA and CDR2 is SQIVND in the germline V gene (reference sequence). CDR3 amino acids: CASSTHMGARGYTF. The CDR3 nucleotides read TGTGCCAGTAGTACGCATATGGGGGCTCGTGGCTACACCTTC.

This chain uses TRBV5-1 with TRBJ2-1; D might be TRBD1 or TRBD2, each matching 5 bases. V lost 5 bases and J lost 2, with 20 bases in between. Germline V gene data show CDR1 as SGHRS and CDR2 as YFSETQ. The CDR3 is made up of 17 amino acids. The CDR3 DNA is TGCGCCAGCAGTTATTTAAGCGGTGGGGGAACCTACAATGAGCAGTTCTTC. Amino acids: CASSYLSGGGTYNEQFF.

The V and J genes are TRBV10-1 and TRBJ1-1; TRBD1 agrees at 12 bases. Trimming removed 6 bases from V and 4 bases from J; junction bases left unmatched: 9. From germline, CDR1 is WNHNN and CDR2 SYGVQD (reference sequence). The CDR3 runs to 16 residues. The CDR3 bases are TGCGCCAGCAGCTATGAACGGGACAGGGGGCCCACTGAAGCTTTCTTT. Translation: CASSYERDRGPTEAFF.

The chain is built from TRBV27 and TRBJ2-1; TRBD2 might be the D (7 bases). The V gene's germline CDR1 is MNHEY and CDR2 SMNVEV (reference sequence). V dropped 8 bases and J dropped 2 bases, with 13 bases sitting between them. This CDR3 has 14 amino acids. The CDR3 bases are TGTGCCAGCCGCCGCGGGGGCGCCTACAATGAGCAGTTCTTC. This translates into CASRRGGAYNEQFF.

The rearrangement links TRBV11-2 to TRBJ2-5, with D hard to call. This CDR3 spans 12 amino acids. Between the trimmed V and J ends, which lost 8 bases and 2 bases, there was a span of 9 bases. Germline V gives CDR1 SGHAT, CDR2 FQNNGV. CDR3 sequence (DNA): TGTGCCAGCGGGGTGGTGCAAGAGACCCAGTACTTC. Its protein is CASGVVQETQYF.

The V and J genes are TRBV7-2 and TRBJ1-1; D unresolved. The CDR3 length is 13 residues. V lost 0 bases to trimming and J lost 10 bases, with 12 bases between them. Germline-derived CDR1 and CDR2 are SGHTA and FQGNSA. CDR3 nucleotide sequence: TGTGCCAGCAGCTTAGCCCTGGACCGGCGAGCTTTCTTT. Translation gives CASSLALDRRAFF.

The chain uses TRBV19 and TRBJ1-1, with D perhaps TRBD1 (5 bases). The CDR3 contains 13 residues. Trimming shortened V by 5 bases and J by 11 bases, and 18 bases separated the two germline ends. Germline-derived CDR1 and CDR2 are LNHDA and SQIVND (reference sequence). In DNA form, the CDR3 reads TGTGCCAGTAGTCCGTCAGTCAGGGCTTGGGCTTTCTTT. Translation gives CASSPSVRAWAFF.

V is TRBV6-1 and J is TRBJ1-1; D is unresolved. Between the trimmed V and J ends, which lost 0 bases and 1 base, there was a span of 3 bases. Germline CDR1 MNHNS, CDR2 SASEGT. This CDR3 is 13 amino acids long. CDR3 nucleotides: TGTGCCAGCAGTGAAGCGGCGAACACTGAAGCTTTCTTT. The encoded protein is CASSEAANTEAFF.

The chain carries TRBV9 and TRBJ2-1; 9 bases agree with TRBD2. The V and J ends lost 3 bases and 4 bases, in that order; junction bases with no gene match: 5. Germline CDR1 SGDLS, CDR2 YYNGEE. The CDR3 is 15 residues long. The CDR3 sequence: CASSGPSGAYNEQFF. The CDR3 DNA is TGTGCCAGCAGCGGACCTAGCGGGGCATACAATGAGCAGTTCTTC.

Concerning this clone: The junction differs from germline at one of its ends, possibly a read error. The rearrangement uses TRBV7-9 and TRBJ1-6; TRBD1 matches at 7 bases. Germline CDR1 is SEHNR and CDR2 is FQNEAQ (reference sequence). This CDR3 spans 15 amino acids. CDR3 sequence reads: CASRVQGPKNSPLYF. The DNA for the CDR3 is TGTGCCAGCAGGGTACAGGGGCCCAAAAATTCACCCCTCTACTTT.

The chain couples TRBV5-5 to TRBJ1-4; D is undetermined. The CDR3 has 15 residues. Trimming cost V 0 bases and J 4 bases, with 10 bases left between them. Per the germline V gene, CDR1 is SGHKS and CDR2 is YYEKEE (reference sequence). The DNA for the CDR3 is TGTGCCAGCAGCTTGGTTTGGGGAATTAATGAAAAACTGTTTTTT. Translation: CASSLVWGINEKLFF.